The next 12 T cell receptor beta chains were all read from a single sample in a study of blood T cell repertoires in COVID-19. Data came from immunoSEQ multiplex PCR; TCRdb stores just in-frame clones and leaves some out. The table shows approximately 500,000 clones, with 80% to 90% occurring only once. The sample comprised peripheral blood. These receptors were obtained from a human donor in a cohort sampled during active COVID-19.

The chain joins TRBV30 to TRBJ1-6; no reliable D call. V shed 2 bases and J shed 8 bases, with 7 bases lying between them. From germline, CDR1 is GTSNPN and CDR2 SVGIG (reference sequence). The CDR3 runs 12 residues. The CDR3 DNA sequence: TGTGCCTGGAGTAGCGGGGATTCACCCCTCCACTTT. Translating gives CAWSSGDSPLHF.

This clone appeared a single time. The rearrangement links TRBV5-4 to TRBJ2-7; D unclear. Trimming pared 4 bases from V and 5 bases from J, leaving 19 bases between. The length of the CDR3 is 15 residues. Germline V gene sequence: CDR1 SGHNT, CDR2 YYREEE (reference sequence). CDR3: CASSPLPNRPDEQYF. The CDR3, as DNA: TGTGCCAGCAGCCCCCTCCCTAACAGACCTGACGAGCAGTACTTC. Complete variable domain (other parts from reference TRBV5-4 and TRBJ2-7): ETGVTQSPTHLIKTRGQQVTLRCSSQSGHNTVSWYQQALGQGPQFIFQYYREEENGRGNFPPRFSGLQFPNYSSELNVNALELDDSALYLCASSPLPNRPDEQYFGPGTRLTVT.

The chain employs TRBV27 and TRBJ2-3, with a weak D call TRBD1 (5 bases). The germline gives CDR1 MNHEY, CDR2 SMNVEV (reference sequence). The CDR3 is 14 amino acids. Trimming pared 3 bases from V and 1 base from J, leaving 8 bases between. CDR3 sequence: CASSLGRGTDTQYF. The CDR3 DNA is TGTGCCAGCAGTTTGGGCAGGGGCACAGATACGCAGTATTTT.

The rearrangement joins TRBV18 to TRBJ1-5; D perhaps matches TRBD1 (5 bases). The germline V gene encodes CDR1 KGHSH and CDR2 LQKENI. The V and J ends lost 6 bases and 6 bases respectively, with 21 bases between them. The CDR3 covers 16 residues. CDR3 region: CASSLLPTGEGQPQHF. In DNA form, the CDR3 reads TGTGCCAGCTCCCTCCTACCGACGGGGGAAGGTCAGCCCCAGCATTTT.

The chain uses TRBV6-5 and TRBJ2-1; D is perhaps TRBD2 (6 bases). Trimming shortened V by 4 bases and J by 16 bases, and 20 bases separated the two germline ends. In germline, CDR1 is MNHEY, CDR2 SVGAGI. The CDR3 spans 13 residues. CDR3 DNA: TGTGCCAGCAGTTCTTCTCCGGGACTTTCGAAATTCTTC. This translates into CASSSSPGLSKFF.

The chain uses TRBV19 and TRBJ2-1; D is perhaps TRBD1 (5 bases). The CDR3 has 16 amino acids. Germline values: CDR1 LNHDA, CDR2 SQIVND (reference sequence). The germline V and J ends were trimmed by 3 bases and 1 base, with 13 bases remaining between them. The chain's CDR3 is CASSISPTASYNEQFF. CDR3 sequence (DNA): TGTGCCAGTAGTATTAGTCCGACAGCGTCCTACAATGAGCAGTTCTTC.

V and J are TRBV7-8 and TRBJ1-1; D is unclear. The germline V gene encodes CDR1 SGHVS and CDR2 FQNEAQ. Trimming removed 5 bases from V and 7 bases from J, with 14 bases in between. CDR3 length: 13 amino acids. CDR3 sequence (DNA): TGTGCCAGCAGCGCCCTCGGGATTGGTGAAGCTTTCTTT. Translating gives CASSALGIGEAFF.

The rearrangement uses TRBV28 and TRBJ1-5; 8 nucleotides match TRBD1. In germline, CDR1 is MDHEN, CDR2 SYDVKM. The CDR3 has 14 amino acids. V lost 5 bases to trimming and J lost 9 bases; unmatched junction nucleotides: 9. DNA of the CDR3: TGTGCCAGCAGTGATTACAGGGGGGAAGCGCCCCAGCATTTT. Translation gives CASSDYRGEAPQHF.

The CDR3 DNA reads as TGTGCCAGCATCGGACTAGCGGATAGGAACTACGAGCAGTACTTC. As protein: CASIGLADRNYEQYF. J is TRBJ2-7 and V is TRBV27; TRBD2 aligns across 10 bases. V lost 7 bases and J lost 3; bases outside the gene matches: 9. Germline V lookup: CDR1 MNHEY, CDR2 SMNVEV (reference sequence). This CDR3 has 15 residues.

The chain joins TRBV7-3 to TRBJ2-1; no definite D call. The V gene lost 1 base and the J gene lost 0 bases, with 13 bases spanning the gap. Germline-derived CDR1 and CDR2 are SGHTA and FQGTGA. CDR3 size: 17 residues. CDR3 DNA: TGTGCCAGCAGCTTAAGGTTCACCCCCAGCTCCTACAATGAGCAGTTCTTC. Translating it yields CASSLRFTPSSYNEQFF.

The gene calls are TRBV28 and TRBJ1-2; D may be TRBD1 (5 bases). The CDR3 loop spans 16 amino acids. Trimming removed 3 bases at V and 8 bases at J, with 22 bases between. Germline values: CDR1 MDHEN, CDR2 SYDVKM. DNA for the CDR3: TGTGCCAGCAGTTTTCCATCCGGGGCCCTGGAGGGAGGCTACACCTTC. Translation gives CASSFPSGALEGGYTF.

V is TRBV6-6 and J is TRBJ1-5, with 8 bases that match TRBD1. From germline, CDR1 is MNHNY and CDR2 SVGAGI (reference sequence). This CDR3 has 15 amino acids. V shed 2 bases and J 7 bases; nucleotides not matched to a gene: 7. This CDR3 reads CASSYKDRVEQPQHF. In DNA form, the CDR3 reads TGTGCCAGCAGTTACAAGGACAGGGTGGAACAGCCCCAGCATTTT.